This TCR beta chain was captured in a study of T cell clonotyping in hematopoietic cell transplantation. Study-wide results and caveats: Without cell sorting, CD4 versus CD8 contributions remain unresolved. Broader posttransplant TCR repertoire diversity was predicted by graft donor and pretransplant recipient Inverse Simpson Index values.

This CDR3 region has 12 residues. Trimming took off 5 bases at V and 6 bases at J, with 9 bases between the two ends. Germline V lookup: CDR1 SGHAT, CDR2 FQNNGV. Using immunoSEQ multiplex PCR, the repertoire was profiled, and TCRdb retains in-frame clones only, with some absent. The sample lists 65,000 to 75,000 clones, around 94% occurring once. This clone was seen only once. Its specificity is not known. This TCR derives from a man aged 50 or older in good health. Some clones in this sample may be carry-over from other donors' samples. The V and J genes are TRBV11-2 and TRBJ2-3; D remains unclear. Sequencing was done on a sample of peripheral blood mononuclear cells. The CDR3 bases are TGTGCCAGCAGCCTTCGGGTGGATACGCAGTATTTT. The encoded protein is CASSLRVDTQYF. The full variable domain, in which reference TRBV11-2 and TRBJ2-3 provide the parts outside the CDR3, is EAGVAQSPRYKIIEKRQSVAFWCNPISGHATLYWYQQILGQGPKLLIQFQNNGVVDDSQLPKDRFSAERLKGVDSTLKIQPAKLEDSAVYLCASSLRVDTQYFGPGTRLTVL.